Presented here are 13 T cell receptor beta chains from one specimen sequenced in a study of OX40 agonist ivuxolimab in advanced cancers. The assay was immunoSEQ multiplex PCR, and TCRdb's table has in-frame clones only and misses some. This table holds 26,000 or so clones, around 75% found once. Sequences were derived from CD4+ or CD8+ T cells sorted from blood, sampled in a trial of the OX40 agonist ivuxolimab. These receptors originate from an adult with an advanced solid tumor such as melanoma, head and neck, liver or kidney cancer.

The CDR3 nucleotides are TGTGCCAGCAGCCCTACCGGGACCTTCGGCTCCCAGTACTTC. This sequence encodes CASSPTGTFGSQYF. The gene calls are TRBV5-6 and TRBJ2-5, with D perhaps matching TRBD1 or TRBD2 (5 bases each). This CDR3 is built from 14 residues. V lost 4 bases and J lost 9, with 19 bases in between. The germline V gene has CDR1 SGHDT and CDR2 YYEEEE.

J is TRBJ1-1 and V is TRBV18; the match to TRBD1 covers 9 bases. The CDR3 has 14 amino acids. Unmatched junction bases numbered 4, after V lost 4 bases and J lost 4 bases. CDR1 KGHSH and CDR2 LQKENI come from the germline V gene. CDR3 DNA: TGTGCCAGCTCACTTGGGGGACAGGGCACTGAAGCTTTCTTT. It codes for CASSLGGQGTEAFF.

The genes are TRBV6-5 and TRBJ1-1; 7 positions agree with TRBD1. V was clipped by 6 bases and J by 5 bases; unmatched bases: 6. Per the germline V gene, CDR1 is MNHEY and CDR2 is SVGAGI. The CDR3 has 13 amino acids. The CDR3 region has the DNA TGTGCCAGCAGGAGGGGGCCGGAGACTGAAGCTTTCTTT. It specifies CASRRGPETEAFF.

The genes are TRBV7-2 and TRBJ1-4; 8 bases line up with TRBD1. CDR1 is SGHTA and CDR2 is FQGNSA in the germline V gene. V lost 4 bases to trimming and J lost 4 bases; unmatched junction nucleotides: 8. There are 16 residues in the CDR3. CDR3 nucleotide sequence: TGTGCCAGCAGCTCAAATCCCGGACAGGGTAATGAAAAACTGTTTTTT. It is translated as CASSSNPGQGNEKLFF.

V is TRBV14 and J is TRBJ2-3; tentative D call: TRBD2 (5 bases). Trimming pared 0 bases from V and 4 bases from J, leaving 11 bases between. The CDR3 sequence is 15 residues long. CDR1 and CDR2 (germline): SGHDN, FVKESK. The DNA for the CDR3 is TGTGCCAGCAGCCAAGATCAGCGGCGGGCAGATACGCAGTATTTT. Translation: CASSQDQRRADTQYF.

This chain joins TRBV4-3 and TRBJ1-6; D is perhaps TRBD1 (5 bases). Per germline, CDR1 LGHNA and CDR2 YSLEER. The CDR3 runs to 17 residues. Trimming stripped 1 base from V and 10 bases from J, with 20 bases between. The CDR3 protein is CASSQGTGGTGESPLHF. Written as DNA, the CDR3 is TGCGCCAGCAGCCAAGGTACCGGAGGGACGGGTGAATCACCCCTCCACTTT.

The chain uses TRBV9 and TRBJ2-7; D tentatively reads TRBD1 or TRBD2 (5 bases each). The V gene's germline CDR1 is SGDLS and CDR2 YYNGEE. The CDR3 is 16 amino acids. Trimming removed 0 bases from V and 2 bases from J, with 15 bases in between. The CDR3 sequence: CASSVGRGARAYEQYF. The CDR3 DNA sequence: TGTGCCAGCAGCGTAGGGAGAGGGGCCAGGGCCTACGAGCAGTACTTC.

The chain carries TRBV7-9 and TRBJ1-6; D is ambiguous. Germline CDR1 SEHNR, CDR2 FQNEAQ (reference sequence). This CDR3 is built from 15 residues. Trimming left V 1 base short and J 0 bases short, with 4 bases between. The CDR3 region is CASSLDSSYNSPLHF. The CDR3 DNA sequence: TGTGCCAGCAGCTTAGACAGCTCCTATAATTCACCCCTCCACTTT.

V is TRBV27 and J is TRBJ2-6; D unresolved. CDR3 length: 14 amino acids. The V end lost 5 bases, the J end lost 0 bases, and 5 bases lay between the germline ends. Germline V gives CDR1 MNHEY, CDR2 SMNVEV (reference sequence). In DNA form, the CDR3 reads TGTGCCAGCAGTCCCCACTCTGGGGCCAACGTCCTGACTTTC. Translated: CASSPHSGANVLTF.

This chain connects TRBV5-4 to TRBJ2-3, with 14 bases that match TRBD2. The trim removed 3 bases at V and 6 bases at J, leaving 15 bases unmatched. The CDR3 covers 19 residues. Germline V gene sequence: CDR1 SGHNT, CDR2 YYREEE (reference sequence). Here the CDR3 reads CASSSYRSTSGGAPDTQYF. The CDR3 DNA sequence: TGTGCCAGCAGCTCCTATCGATCGACTAGCGGGGGGGCCCCCGATACGCAGTATTTT.

The CDR3 bases are TGTGCCAGCTCAGTCTGGAGAAGCAGGGGCAATGAGCAGTTCTTC. It is translated as CASSVWRSRGNEQFF. V is TRBV2 and J is TRBJ2-1; a possible D gene is TRBD1 (6 bases). Trimming pared 8 bases from V and 6 bases from J, leaving 20 bases between. The germline gives CDR1 SNHLY, CDR2 FYNNEI. The CDR3 spans 15 residues.

The chain has TRBV4-1 and TRBJ2-7; D is perhaps TRBD1 or TRBD2 (5 bases each). Deletions cut 4 bases from V and 4 bases from J, with 17 bases between. The CDR3 sequence is 15 residues long. CDR1 MGHRA and CDR2 YSYEKL come from the germline V gene. The CDR3 sequence: CASSRGTPGGYEQYF. The CDR3, as DNA: TGCGCCAGCAGCCGGGGGACCCCCGGTGGGTACGAGCAGTACTTC.

The J gene is TRBJ2-3, the V gene TRBV2, with D maybe TRBD2 (5 bases). With 4 bases removed from V and 1 base from J, the gap between germline ends came to 9 bases. Germline CDR1 reads SNHLY; CDR2 reads FYNNEI. The CDR3 consists of 14 residues. The DNA of the CDR3 is TGTGCCAGCAGTGTCTTGCGGGGCACAGATACGCAGTATTTT. This sequence encodes CASSVLRGTDTQYF.